The 18 T cell receptor beta chains in this list originate from one sample, sequenced in a study of CD8 T cells in Susac syndrome. Reverse transcription of roughly 0.5 to 1 ug RNA used random hexamers. Each CDR3 protein gets one entry after TCRdb re-called the immunoSEQ multiplex PCR reads with MiXCR. The table lists 90,000 to 110,000 distinct CDR3 sequences, about 96% of them singletons. The sample consisted of CD4+ T cells from PBMCs. These TCRs come from a human donor in good health.

The chain recombines TRBV20-1 with TRBJ2-5; D is perhaps TRBD1 (5 bases). Per the germline V gene, CDR1 is DFQATT and CDR2 is SNEGSKA (reference sequence). Trimming pared 4 bases from V and 4 bases from J, leaving 22 bases between. CDR3 length: 16 residues. CDR3 sequence: CSATAPARAMRETQYF. The CDR3 DNA is TGCAGTGCTACCGCCCCGGCCAGGGCTATGAGAGAGACCCAGTACTTC.

The V gene is TRBV29-1, the J gene TRBJ2-1; the match to TRBD1 covers 8 bases. Germline CDR1 reads SQVTM; CDR2 reads ANQGSEA. CDR3 size: 15 residues. V shed 4 bases and J 9 bases; nucleotides not matched to a gene: 14. The CDR3 DNA is TGCAGCGTTGCCCCTGTTGCAGGGACAGGAGCTGAGCAGTTCTTC. This sequence encodes CSVAPVAGTGAEQFF.

V and J are TRBV5-1 and TRBJ2-1; perhaps TRBD2 as D (6 bases). Trimming took 9 bases from V and 4 from J, leaving 20 bases between them. The V gene's germline CDR1 is SGHRS and CDR2 YFSETQ. This CDR3 has 15 residues. The CDR3 sequence is CATYTGTGAYNEQFF. The CDR3 coding sequence is TGCGCCACCTATACCGGGACTGGAGCTTACAATGAGCAGTTCTTC.

The rearrangement links TRBV12-3 or TRBV12-4 to TRBJ2-5; D is possibly TRBD2 (6 bases). CDR3 length: 15 residues. The V and J ends lost 5 bases and 2 bases respectively, with 15 bases between them. The CDR3 nucleotides read TGTGCCAGCAGTCCTAGCGAAGGGAAGCAAGAGACCCAGTACTTC. The encoded protein is CASSPSEGKQETQYF.

The chain carries TRBV2 and TRBJ2-5; the D call may be TRBD1 or TRBD2 (6 bases each). The V gene's germline CDR1 is SNHLY and CDR2 FYNNEI. The CDR3 sequence is 14 residues long. Trimming removed 5 bases at V and 4 bases at J, with 14 bases between. In DNA, the CDR3 is TGTGCCAGCAGTCGCCGACAGGAGGGAGAGACCCAGTACTTC. Its translation is CASSRRQEGETQYF. The entire variable domain, with the rest obtained from reference TRBV2 and TRBJ2-5, is as follows: EPEVTQTPSHQVTQMGQEVILRCVPISNHLYFYWYRQILGQKVEFLVSFYNNEISEKSEIFDDQFSVERPDGSNFTLKIRSTKLEDSAMYFCASSRRQEGETQYFGPGTRLLVL.

The chain links TRBV27 to TRBJ2-7; TRBD1 or TRBD2 may be the D gene (6 bases each). The CDR3 runs 13 residues. Germline lookup yields CDR1 MNHEY and CDR2 SMNVEV (reference sequence). Trimming removed 2 bases from V and 5 bases from J, with 10 bases in between. The CDR3: CASSLRRGNEQYF. CDR3 in DNA: TGTGCCAGCAGTTTAAGGAGGGGGAACGAGCAGTACTTC.

The chain couples TRBV7-8 to TRBJ1-5, with TRBD1 as a possible D gene (6 bases). Trimming took off 7 bases at V and 4 bases at J, with 17 bases between the two ends. CDR3 length: 15 amino acids. Germline lookup yields CDR1 SGHVS and CDR2 FQNEAQ. DNA of the CDR3: TGTGCCAGCAAGAAGAACAGGGTAGGGAATCAGCCCCAGCATTTT. Its protein product is CASKKNRVGNQPQHF.

V and J are TRBV7-9 and TRBJ2-5, with a tentative D call TRBD1 (6 bases). The CDR3 has 16 amino acids. CDR1 is SEHNR, CDR2 FQNEAQ, per germline (reference sequence). V dropped 4 bases and J dropped 1 base, with 16 bases sitting between them. The CDR3 DNA sequence: TGTGCCAGCAGCTCGATCCTGACCAGGGGCCAAGAGACCCAGTACTTC. Translating gives CASSSILTRGQETQYF.

The chain employs TRBV5-1 and TRBJ2-7, with D possibly matching TRBD1 (5 bases). The V end lost 2 bases, the J end lost 1 base, and 10 bases lay between the germline ends. The germline V gene has CDR1 SGHRS and CDR2 YFSETQ. The CDR3 has 14 residues. In DNA form, the CDR3 reads TGCGCCAGCAGCTTCCAGGGCCGATCCTACGAGCAGTACTTC. Translating gives CASSFQGRSYEQYF.

The CDR3 sequence: CASSQDRAPNEKLFF. CDR3 DNA: TGCGCCAGCAGCCAAGACCGGGCCCCTAATGAAAAACTGTTTTTT. V gene TRBV4-1 combines with J gene TRBJ1-4; no firm D call. Germline V lookup: CDR1 MGHRA, CDR2 YSYEKL. The CDR3 length is 15 residues. Trimming shortened V by 0 bases and J by 3 bases, and 8 bases separated the two germline ends.

The chain recombines TRBV25-1 with TRBJ2-5, with TRBD2 as a possible D gene (6 bases). V lost 5 bases to trimming and J lost 5 bases, with 15 bases between them. The CDR3 has 14 residues. CDR1 and CDR2 (germline): MGHDK, SYGVNS. CDR3 sequence: CASSKKGGVETQYF. The CDR3, as DNA: TGTGCCAGCAGTAAGAAGGGAGGCGTGGAGACCCAGTACTTC.

The rearrangement uses TRBV7-2 and TRBJ1-5, with unresolved D. The CDR3 consists of 13 residues. Trimming removed 1 base at V and 5 bases at J, with 6 bases between. Germline CDR1 and CDR2: SGHTA and FQGNSA. Written as DNA, the CDR3 is TGTGCCAGCAGCTTAGGATCTTATCAGCCCCAGCATTTT. It is translated as CASSLGSYQPQHF.

This chain links TRBV7-2 with TRBJ2-4; 12 bases agree with TRBD1. CDR1 is SGHTA, CDR2 FQGNSA, per germline. The CDR3 length is 15 residues. Trimming cost V 1 base and J 6 bases; bases outside gene matches: 1. The CDR3 sequence: CASSLGGQGANIQYF. CDR3 in DNA: TGTGCCAGCAGCTTAGGGGGACAGGGGGCAAACATTCAGTACTTC.

V gene TRBV28 combines with J gene TRBJ2-2, with D unclear. Germline CDR1 is MDHEN and CDR2 is SYDVKM. The CDR3 length is 13 residues. With 3 bases removed from V and 6 bases from J, the gap between germline ends came to 8 bases. CDR3 protein: CASSLVVPGELFF. Here the CDR3 DNA reads TGTGCCAGCAGTTTGGTAGTTCCCGGGGAGCTGTTTTTT.

The genes are TRBV3-1 and TRBJ2-7; D unclear. V lost 3 bases, J lost 2 bases, and 11 bases lay in between. The CDR3 loop spans 14 amino acids. CDR1 is LGHDT and CDR2 is YNNKEL in the germline V gene (reference sequence). The CDR3 bases are TGTGCCAGCAGCCACCGAAGCTCTCCCTACGAGCAGTACTTC. Translated: CASSHRSSPYEQYF.

The chain is built from TRBV4-1 and TRBJ2-7; 8 bases fit TRBD2. This CDR3 has 13 amino acids. The J segment lost 3 bases and the V segment lost 4 bases, leaving 2 bases of the junction unmatched. CDR1 is MGHRA and CDR2 is YSYEKL in the germline V gene. The CDR3 bases are TGCGCCAGCAGCCTCGGGGGGGACTACGAGCAGTACTTC. This translates into CASSLGGDYEQYF.

The chain has TRBV12-3 or TRBV12-4 and TRBJ2-3; 9 nucleotides match TRBD2. Trimming removed 5 bases from V and 5 bases from J; junction bases left unmatched: 14. This CDR3 has 17 residues. DNA of the CDR3: TGTGCCAGCAGTGACCCGACTGGCGGGGGGGCCGGAGATACGCAGTATTTT. Its translation: CASSDPTGGGAGDTQYF.

This clonotype occurred a few times. The chain couples TRBV7-9 to TRBJ2-5, with 7 bases that match TRBD2. This CDR3 has 12 amino acids. J lost 5 bases, V lost 5 bases, and 2 bases had no gene match. Germline V gene data show CDR1 as SEHNR and CDR2 as FQNEAQ (reference sequence). The CDR3 DNA sequence: TGTGCCAGCAGCCGGGACTATGAGACCCAGTACTTC. Its translation is CASSRDYETQYF.